These T cell receptor beta chains were read from a single sample in a study of control samples from healthy donors and cancer patients. Using immunoSEQ multiplex PCR, the repertoire was profiled, and TCRdb retains in-frame clones only, with some absent. The table records about 170,000 clones, about 91% of them present only once. The sequencing input was blood. These receptors came from a woman aged 35 to 49 in good health. CDR3s include the opening cysteine and the closing phenylalanine or tryptophan. The order of the fields is D gene, clone size, V gene, J gene, CDR3 DNA, CDR3 protein. The D gene is left open where the match is weak. Part of the rows lack a size; the others show once, few, many or a class for expanded clones.

NA	NA	TRBV13	TRBJ1-2	TGTGCCAGCAGCTCGCGTGGGGGCAGCACCCTTCACTATGGCTACACCTTC	CASSSRGGSTLHYGYTF
NA	NA	TRBV6-1	TRBJ1-6	TGTGCCAGCAGTGAACTCTTCCTCTATAATTCACCCCTCCACTTT	CASSELFLYNSPLHF
NA	NA	TRBV19	TRBJ1-2	TGTGCCAGTAGTATGACTGGTGTCGGCTACACCTTC	CASSMTGVGYTF
TRBD1	NA	TRBV12-3/TRBV12-4	TRBJ1-1	TGTGCCAGCGACAGACAGGGGCCAGGGGCTTTCTTT	CASDRQGPGAFF
NA	NA	TRBV14	TRBJ2-7	TGTGCCAGCAGCCAGGAAGACACATTCCGAATCTACGAGCAGTACTTC	CASSQEDTFRIYEQYF
NA	NA	TRBV27	TRBJ2-7	TGTGCCAGCAGTCCTGGATACGAGCAGTACTTC	CASSPGYEQYF
NA	once	TRBV5-4	TRBJ1-1	TGTGCCAGCAGCTTGGGGCAGGGCATGAACACTGAAGCTTTCTTT	CASSLGQGMNTEAFF
NA	NA	TRBV11-1	TRBJ2-1	TGTGCCAGCAGCTTAGCGGGGGGCTACAATGAGCAGTTCTTC	CASSLAGGYNEQFF
NA	NA	TRBV5-1	TRBJ2-1	TGCGCCAGCAGCTTGGTCTTGAGCTCCTACAATGAGCAGTTCTTC	CASSLVLSSYNEQFF
NA	NA	TRBV5-6	TRBJ1-2	TGTGCCAGCAGCTACCTGTATGGCTACACCTTC	CASSYLYGYTF
NA	once	TRBV9	TRBJ2-5	TGTGCCAGCAGCGTTGGGGGGCGGCCAGAGACCCAGTACTTC	CASSVGGRPETQYF
NA	NA	TRBV6-5	TRBJ2-1	TGTGCCAGCTCCGCGTACGATGAGCAGTTCTTC	CASSAYDEQFF
NA	NA	TRBV27	TRBJ1-6	TGTGCCAGCTCAAAGGGGGGGCCTATCGGAGGTTCACCCCTCCACTTT	CASSKGGPIGGSPLHF
NA	NA	TRBV7-9	TRBJ2-6	TGTGCCACCTCGGAACCCTTTCAAAATTCTGGGGCCAACGTCCTGACTTTC	CATSEPFQNSGANVLTF
NA	NA	TRBV5-8	TRBJ1-1	TGTGCCAGCAGCTACCCGGAGGGGAACGAAGCTTTCTTT	CASSYPEGNEAFF
NA	NA	TRBV19	TRBJ1-1	TGTGCCAGTACCCCCGCCGCGGGGAACACTGAAGCTTTCTTT	CASTPAAGNTEAFF
NA	NA	TRBV12-3/TRBV12-4	TRBJ2-7	TGTGCCAGCAGCGTCCGTGTCGGCGAGCAGTACTTC	CASSVRVGEQYF
TRBD1	NA	TRBV27	TRBJ1-6	TGTGCCAGCAGTCTTGACAGGGGGTGGTCACCCCTCCACTTT	CASSLDRGWSPLHF
NA	NA	TRBV5-1	TRBJ1-6	TGCGCCAGCAGGGACAGAAGGGATTCACCCCTCCACTTT	CASRDRRDSPLHF
NA	NA	TRBV27	TRBJ2-1	TGTGCCAGCAGTTTTAGCAGTCTGGGTGAGCAGTTCTTC	CASSFSSLGEQFF
TRBD1	NA	TRBV10-2	TRBJ2-7	TGCGCCAGCAGCGCCGAGATGGACAGGGCCCACTACGAGCAGTACTTC	CASSAEMDRAHYEQYF
NA	NA	TRBV7-9	TRBJ1-1	TGTGCCAGCAGCTTGGAGGGTAGCACTGAAGCTTTCTTT	CASSLEGSTEAFF
NA	NA	TRBV3-1/TRBV3-2	TRBJ2-5	TGTGCCAGCAGCCAGAGCCGAAAGACCCAGTACTTC	CASSQSRKTQYF
NA	once	TRBV27	TRBJ2-3	TGTGCCAGCAGTCGGGGCACAGATACGCAGTATTTT	CASSRGTDTQYF